Below are 21 T cell receptor beta chains sequenced from a single sample in a study of response to subunit inactivated influenza vaccine. MiXCR was run by TCRdb on the RT-PCR reads, yielding one entry per CDR3 protein. In the table there are about 300,000 distinct CDR3 sequences, 20% to 25% of which are singletons. Sample: PBMCs from blood, taken 21 months after vaccination. Receptors originate from a man between 50 and 69 years old who received an inactivated influenza vaccine.

This clonotype was detected ten times or more. CDR3 loop: CASSLGRANEKLFF. The CDR3, as DNA: TGTGCCAGCAGCTTAGGCAGGGCAAATGAAAAACTGTTTTTT. The chain combines TRBV7-2 with TRBJ1-4; possibly TRBD1 for D (5 bases). Trimming shortened V by 1 base and J by 5 bases, and 8 bases separated the two germline ends. CDR1 SGHTA and CDR2 FQGNSA come from the germline V gene. This CDR3 region has 14 residues.

This chain links TRBV19 with TRBJ1-6; D not certain. The germline CDR1 and CDR2 sequences are LNHDA and SQIVND (reference sequence). CDR3 length: 17 residues. Between the trimmed V and J ends, which lost 3 bases and 0 bases, there was a span of 12 bases. The CDR3: CASSIEPPSSYNSPLHF. For the CDR3, the DNA is TGTGCCAGTAGTATTGAACCGCCGAGCTCCTATAATTCACCCCTCCACTTT.

V usage is TRBV28 and J usage is TRBJ1-6, with D unresolved. Germline loops: CDR1 MDHEN, CDR2 SYDVKM. V lost 1 base and J 6 bases, leaving 10 bases between the germline ends. This CDR3 is built from 15 residues. CDR3 sequence: CASSLSSLTNSPLHF. CDR3 in DNA: TGTGCCAGCAGTTTATCGTCGCTGACTAATTCACCCCTCCACTTT.

The CDR3 DNA sequence: TGCGCCAGCAGCCAATCGCAGGGTAATTCACCCCTCCACTTT. This encodes CASSQSQGNSPLHF. The chain has TRBV4-1 and TRBJ1-6; tentative D call: TRBD1 (5 bases). The germline CDR1 and CDR2 sequences are MGHRA and YSYEKL. V lost 2 bases and J lost 6, with 8 bases in between. This CDR3 has 14 amino acids.

This clonotype was seen repeatedly, ten times or more. The chain has TRBV7-9 and TRBJ1-1; weak D call: TRBD1 (5 bases). The germline V and J ends were trimmed by 4 bases and 3 bases, with 9 bases remaining between them. CDR3 length: 13 residues. Germline CDR1 reads SEHNR; CDR2 reads FQNEAQ (reference sequence). The CDR3 is CASSSTGYTEAFF. Written as DNA, the CDR3 is TGTGCCAGCAGCTCAACAGGTTACACTGAAGCTTTCTTT.

The table lists this clonotype with many counts. V gene TRBV27 combines with J gene TRBJ1-4, with 9 nucleotides matching TRBD1. CDR1 and CDR2 from the germline V gene are MNHEY and SMNVEV (reference sequence). CDR3 length equals 15 residues. The junction had 11 bases not matched to a gene; V was cut back by 8 bases and J by 7 bases. The DNA for the CDR3 is TGTGCCAGCTCAGCCCCGGGACAGGGATCTGAAAAACTGTTTTTT. Amino acids: CASSAPGQGSEKLFF. Full variable domain (rest looked up from reference TRBV27 and TRBJ1-4): EAQVTQNPRYLITVTGKKLTVTCSQNMNHEYMSWYRQDPGLGLRQIYYSMNVEVTDKGDVPEGYKVSRKEKRNFPLILESPSPNQTSLYFCASSAPGQGSEKLFFGSGTQLSVL.

This chain connects TRBV7-8 to TRBJ2-1; TRBD1 matches 7 bases. Germline V gene sequence: CDR1 SGHVS, CDR2 FQNEAQ. The CDR3 contains 16 residues. Trimming took 0 bases from V and 4 from J; bases not matched to a gene: 6. The CDR3 sequence is CASSLADRATYNEQFF. The CDR3 nucleotides read TGTGCCAGCAGCTTAGCCGACAGGGCGACTTACAATGAGCAGTTCTTC.

The chain has TRBV7-9 and TRBJ1-5; D uncertain. Trimming cost V 0 bases and J 5 bases, with 14 bases left between them. Germline-derived CDR1 and CDR2 are SEHNR and FQNEAQ (reference sequence). The CDR3 is made up of 16 amino acids. CDR3 in amino acids: CASSLAGSDGHQPQHF. The DNA of the CDR3 is TGTGCCAGCAGCTTAGCGGGCTCGGACGGACATCAGCCCCAGCATTTT. The variable domain in full, completed from reference TRBV7-9 and TRBJ1-5, reads DTGVSQNPRHKITKRGQNVTFRCDPISEHNRLYWYRQTLGQGPEFLTYFQNEAQLEKSRLLSDRFSAERPKGSFSTLEIQRTEQGDSAMYLCASSLAGSDGHQPQHFGDGTRLSIL.

This clonotype was found a few times. V usage is TRBV29-1 and J usage is TRBJ2-7; the D is unclear. CDR3 length: 11 residues. Germline loops: CDR1 SQVTM, CDR2 ANQGSEA. V was pared by 4 bases and J by 5 bases, with 9 bases between. CDR3 loop: CSVVAVHEQYF. In DNA, the CDR3 is TGCAGCGTTGTGGCCGTACACGAGCAGTACTTC.

This chain uses TRBV20-1 with TRBJ2-5; D possibly corresponds to TRBD1 (5 bases). The CDR3 sequence is 17 residues long. Trimming shortened V by 0 bases and J by 4 bases, and 21 bases separated the two germline ends. Per the germline V gene, CDR1 is DFQATT and CDR2 is SNEGSKA (reference sequence). Here the CDR3 DNA reads TGCAGTGCTAGAGATCTCAGGGCGCTACCCGGTCGAGAGACCCAGTACTTC. Encoded protein: CSARDLRALPGRETQYF.

The V gene is TRBV29-1, the J gene TRBJ2-3; 8 positions agree with TRBD2. CDR3 length equals 16 residues. With V trimmed by 1 base and J by 4 bases, 10 bases remained unmatched. Germline V CDR1 and CDR2: SQVTM, ANQGSEA. The CDR3 loop is CSVEALSGGPADTQYF. The CDR3, as DNA: TGCAGCGTTGAAGCCCTGTCGGGGGGGCCTGCAGATACGCAGTATTTT.

This clonotype was detected a few times. The gene calls are TRBV4-2 and TRBJ1-2, with 7 bases that match TRBD1. The CDR3 spans 18 residues. With V trimmed by 3 bases and J by 4 bases, 17 bases remained unmatched. Germline assignment: CDR1 LGHNA and CDR2 YNFKEQ. CDR3 coding DNA: TGTGCCAGCAGCCAGGGCCCGACGGGAGGGGGCGGTAGCTATGGCTACACCTTC. Translated: CASSQGPTGGGGSYGYTF.

This clonotype occurred many times. This sequence joins TRBV11-2 and TRBJ1-6; D unclear. Between the trimmed V and J ends, which lost 1 base and 1 base, there was a span of 8 bases. CDR3 length equals 16 residues. Per germline, CDR1 SGHAT and CDR2 FQNNGV. The CDR3 sequence is CASSLVGRSYNSPLHF. DNA of the CDR3: TGTGCCAGCAGCTTAGTAGGTAGATCCTATAATTCACCCCTCCACTTT. The whole variable domain, remainder taken from reference TRBV11-2 and TRBJ1-6, is EAGVAQSPRYKIIEKRQSVAFWCNPISGHATLYWYQQILGQGPKLLIQFQNNGVVDDSQLPKDRFSAERLKGVDSTLKIQPAKLEDSAVYLCASSLVGRSYNSPLHFGNGTRLTVT.

The J gene is TRBJ2-7, the V gene TRBV6-2 or TRBV6-3, with 11 nucleotides matching TRBD2. There are 16 residues in the CDR3. Germline CDR1 is MNHEY and CDR2 is SVGEGT. V trimming: 0 bases; J trimming: 4 bases; junction bases outside the gene matches: 5. CDR3 sequence: CASSYSLRTSGYEQYF. The CDR3 nucleotides are TGTGCCAGCAGTTACTCACTCAGGACTAGCGGGTACGAGCAGTACTTC.

This clonotype has just a few counts. V and J are TRBV28 and TRBJ2-3, with 8 bases aligning to TRBD1. Trimming took 3 bases from V and 14 from J; bases not matched to a gene: 10. The V gene's germline CDR1 is MDHEN and CDR2 SYDVKM. This CDR3 comprises 13 residues. In nucleotides, the CDR3 is TGTGCCAGCAGTTTCCAAAAAAGGACAGGGTGGTATTTT. It is translated as CASSFQKRTGWYF.

V usage is TRBV6-2 or TRBV6-3 and J usage is TRBJ2-5, with 7 bases fitting TRBD2. Per the germline V gene, CDR1 is MNHEY and CDR2 is SVGEGT. The ends lost 5 bases at V and 3 bases at J; junction bases unmatched: 15. This CDR3 has 17 amino acids. The CDR3 is CASSKPRAGTTEETQYF. CDR3 coding DNA: TGTGCCAGCAGTAAGCCAAGAGCCGGGACTACCGAAGAGACCCAGTACTTC.

CDR3 sequence: CASTQFLSGNSPLHF. The CDR3 DNA reads as TGTGCCAGCACCCAGTTCTTGTCAGGGAATTCACCCCTCCACTTT. This chain connects TRBV6-1 to TRBJ1-6, with a tentative D call TRBD1 (5 bases). Germline loops: CDR1 MNHNS, CDR2 SASEGT. This CDR3 contains 15 residues. The germline V and J ends were trimmed by 7 bases and 7 bases, with 17 bases remaining between them.

This rearrangement joins TRBV5-1 to TRBJ1-1; 11 nucleotides align to TRBD1. Germline loops: CDR1 SGHRS, CDR2 YFSETQ. This CDR3 is built from 13 residues. V was clipped by 4 bases and J by 8 bases; unmatched bases: 4. The CDR3 here is CASSRDRGSEAFF. The DNA for the CDR3 is TGCGCCAGCAGCCGGGACAGGGGGTCAGAAGCTTTCTTT.

The V and J genes are TRBV10-3 and TRBJ2-1; 10 bases line up with TRBD2. V lost 6 bases, J lost 3 bases, and 5 bases stayed unmatched. Germline CDR1 and CDR2: ENHRY and SYGVKD. This CDR3 is 15 amino acids long. The CDR3 DNA follows: TGTGCCATCAGCGATAGCGGGAGGAGCTACAATGAGCAGTTCTTC. It translates to CAISDSGRSYNEQFF.

The chain joins TRBV7-2 to TRBJ2-1; the match to TRBD2 covers 9 bases. The V gene's germline CDR1 is SGHTA and CDR2 FQGNSA. V lost 1 base, J lost 8 bases, and 6 bases stayed unmatched. The CDR3 sequence is 15 residues long. Here the CDR3 reads CASSLDLAGLDEQFF. The CDR3 DNA reads as TGTGCCAGCAGCTTAGATCTAGCGGGACTCGATGAGCAGTTCTTC.

The V gene is TRBV15, the J gene TRBJ2-2, with 10 positions matching TRBD1. Germline-derived CDR1 and CDR2 are LNHNV and YYDKDF (reference sequence). CDR3 length: 20 amino acids. The junction had 17 bases not matched to a gene; V was cut back by 1 base and J by 6 bases. The CDR3 DNA sequence: TGTGCCACCAGCAGAGGGATGGGACAGGGGCCCGAGGCCCCTCCCGGGGAGCTGTTTTTT. Its translation: CATSRGMGQGPEAPPGELFF.